The 16 T cell receptor beta chains below all came from one sample that was sequenced in a study of blood T cell repertoires in COVID-19. Clones were read by immunoSEQ multiplex PCR, and TCRdb kept only the in-frame ones, dropping some. The sample has some 490,000 clones, approximately 91% seen once. Sequenced sample: PBMCs or T cells enriched from blood (not recorded which). These receptors were taken from a woman aged 55-69 years who had recovered from COVID-19.

This chain links TRBV24-1 with TRBJ1-6; D gene ambiguous. Trimming left V 6 bases short and J 7 bases short, with 21 bases between. Germline V gene lookup returns CDR1 KGHDR and CDR2 SFDVKD. The CDR3 runs to 17 residues. The CDR3 sequence: CATSRIREGRGNSPLHF. CDR3 in DNA: TGTGCCACCAGTCGGATACGTGAGGGCAGAGGGAATTCACCCCTCCACTTT.

V gene TRBV2 combines with J gene TRBJ2-7, with 7 positions matching TRBD1. Per the germline V gene, CDR1 is SNHLY and CDR2 is FYNNEI. The junction had 11 bases not matched to a gene; V was cut back by 6 bases and J by 0 bases. The CDR3 is 16 residues long. The CDR3: CASRAPGQSHSYEQYV. Here the CDR3 DNA reads TGTGCCAGCAGGGCTCCGGGACAGAGTCACTCCTACGAGCAGTACGTC.

This CDR3 is CASTPGGEYRYTF. The CDR3 DNA reads TGCGCCAGCACGCCGGGGGGAGAGTATCGCTACACCTTC. The gene calls are TRBV10-2 and TRBJ1-2, with D perhaps TRBD1 (5 bases). Trimming cost V 7 bases and J 9 bases, with 18 bases left between them. Looked up from germline, CDR1 is WSHSY and CDR2 is SAAADI. This CDR3 comprises 13 residues.

This clone appeared once. The chain joins TRBV6-5 to TRBJ1-1, with 7 bases matching TRBD1. Germline CDR1 and CDR2: MNHEY and SVGAGI. This CDR3 comprises 13 residues. Germline trimming cut 1 base from V and 7 bases from J; bases unmatched to any gene: 3. The CDR3, as DNA: TGTGCCAGCAGTTACTTGGACAGGAATGAAGCTTTCTTT. Protein product: CASSYLDRNEAFF.

The chain employs TRBV28 and TRBJ1-5; TRBD1 agrees at 7 bases. There are 15 residues in the CDR3. After removal of 2 bases from V and 7 bases from J, the junction contained 8 bases not matched to a gene. Germline V gene data show CDR1 as MDHEN and CDR2 as SYDVKM. This chain's CDR3 is CASSLTSPGGQPQHF. In DNA form, the CDR3 reads TGTGCCAGCAGTTTAACGTCCCCAGGGGGGCAGCCCCAGCATTTT.

The rearrangement links TRBV4-1 to TRBJ2-1; tentative D call: TRBD2 (5 bases). Trimming shortened V by 4 bases and J by 9 bases, and 19 bases separated the two germline ends. Germline loops: CDR1 MGHRA, CDR2 YSYEKL. This CDR3 has 15 residues. CDR3 residues: CASSPRLVGAREQFF. In DNA form, the CDR3 reads TGCGCCAGCAGCCCGAGGCTAGTGGGAGCGCGTGAGCAGTTCTTC.

This rearrangement joins TRBV6-5 to TRBJ2-4, with 8 nucleotides matching TRBD1. The junction had 12 bases not matched to a gene; V was cut back by 6 bases and J by 11 bases. Germline V gene lookup returns CDR1 MNHEY and CDR2 SVGAGI. CDR3 size: 14 residues. The CDR3 loop is CASRPIGQGGLQYF. DNA of the CDR3: TGTGCCAGCAGGCCGATCGGACAGGGAGGCCTTCAGTACTTC.

The V and J genes are TRBV28 and TRBJ2-3; a weak D match, TRBD2 (7 bases). CDR1 is MDHEN and CDR2 is SYDVKM in the germline V gene. The CDR3 has 16 residues. V was trimmed by 6 bases and J by 6 bases, leaving 22 bases between them. This chain's CDR3 is CASSLWAGAAADTQYF. CDR3 DNA: TGTGCCAGCAGCCTTTGGGCGGGGGCTGCCGCCGATACGCAGTATTTT.

The genes are TRBV14 and TRBJ1-1; 9 positions match TRBD1. Germline lookup yields CDR1 SGHDN and CDR2 FVKESK. With 7 bases clipped from V and 4 bases from J, the junction kept 10 bases outside the gene matches. There are 15 residues in the CDR3. The CDR3 region is CASNEGGQGLTEAFF. The DNA for the CDR3 is TGTGCCAGCAATGAGGGGGGACAGGGTCTCACTGAAGCTTTCTTT. The full variable domain, with the rest looked up from reference TRBV14 and TRBJ1-1, is EAGVTQFPSHSVIEKGQTVTLRCDPISGHDNLYWYRRVMGKEIKFLLHFVKESKQDESGMPNNRFLAERTGGTYSTLKVQPAELEDSGVYFCASNEGGQGLTEAFFGQGTRLTVV.

This clone was recorded a few times. The chain employs TRBV10-3 and TRBJ2-7, with a tentative D call TRBD2 (7 bases). The V end was cut by 3 bases, the J end by 0 bases, with 12 bases between. This CDR3 spans 15 amino acids. Germline loops: CDR1 ENHRY, CDR2 SYGVKD. The DNA of the CDR3 is TGTGCCATCAGTGATAGGGGGGGGGACTCCTACGAGCAGTACTTC. Amino acid sequence: CAISDRGGDSYEQYF.

This clone turned up a few times. This sequence joins TRBV7-6 and TRBJ2-7; D remains unclear. CDR1 is SGHVS and CDR2 is FNYEAQ in the germline V gene. V shed 1 base and J shed 4 bases, with 5 bases lying between them. The CDR3 extends over 12 amino acids. The CDR3 DNA is TGTGCCAGCAGCTTAGGCCAGTACGAGCAGTACTTC. It is translated as CASSLGQYEQYF.

The V and J genes are TRBV5-4 and TRBJ2-5, with 12 positions matching TRBD2. The CDR3 consists of 17 residues. Germline V CDR1 and CDR2: SGHNT, YYREEE (reference sequence). V lost 1 base, J lost 5 bases, and 9 bases stayed unmatched. DNA for the CDR3: TGTGCCAGCAGCTTGTTCCTCCTAGCGGGGGGGCCGGAGACCCAGTACTTC. Amino acids: CASSLFLLAGGPETQYF.

The chain links TRBV24-1 to TRBJ1-4; 7 bases are shared with TRBD1. This CDR3 is built from 15 residues. Per germline, CDR1 KGHDR and CDR2 SFDVKD. V shed 4 bases and J 6 bases; nucleotides not matched to a gene: 7. The CDR3 DNA sequence: TGTGCCACCAGTGAAGGAGAACAGGGGTATGAAAAACTGTTTTTT. It codes for CATSEGEQGYEKLFF.

The gene calls are TRBV9 and TRBJ1-2; the D gene is possibly TRBD1 (5 bases). This CDR3 is 13 amino acids long. The V gene's germline CDR1 is SGDLS and CDR2 YYNGEE. V gave up 1 base and J gave up 8 bases, with 12 bases separating them. CDR3 region: CASSVTGGKGYTF. CDR3 bases: TGTGCCAGCAGCGTAACTGGGGGGAAAGGCTACACCTTC.

The CDR3 sequence is CASSQVIPGTPNQPQHF. In nucleotides, the CDR3 is TGCGCCAGCAGCCAAGTGATTCCCGGGACTCCGAATCAGCCCCAGCATTTT. This chain uses TRBV4-1 with TRBJ1-5; D perhaps matches TRBD1 (5 bases). The CDR3 extends over 17 amino acids. Per germline, CDR1 MGHRA and CDR2 YSYEKL. The V end was cut by 1 base, the J end by 4 bases, with 17 bases between.

The chain carries TRBV4-2 and TRBJ2-3, with D possibly being TRBD1 (5 bases). Germline CDR1 reads LGHNA; CDR2 reads YNFKEQ. The V and J ends lost 1 base and 2 bases respectively, with 10 bases between them. CDR3 length: 15 residues. In nucleotides, the CDR3 is TGTGCCAGCAGCCAAGGAGACAGAATCACAGATACGCAGTATTTT. Its translation is CASSQGDRITDTQYF.